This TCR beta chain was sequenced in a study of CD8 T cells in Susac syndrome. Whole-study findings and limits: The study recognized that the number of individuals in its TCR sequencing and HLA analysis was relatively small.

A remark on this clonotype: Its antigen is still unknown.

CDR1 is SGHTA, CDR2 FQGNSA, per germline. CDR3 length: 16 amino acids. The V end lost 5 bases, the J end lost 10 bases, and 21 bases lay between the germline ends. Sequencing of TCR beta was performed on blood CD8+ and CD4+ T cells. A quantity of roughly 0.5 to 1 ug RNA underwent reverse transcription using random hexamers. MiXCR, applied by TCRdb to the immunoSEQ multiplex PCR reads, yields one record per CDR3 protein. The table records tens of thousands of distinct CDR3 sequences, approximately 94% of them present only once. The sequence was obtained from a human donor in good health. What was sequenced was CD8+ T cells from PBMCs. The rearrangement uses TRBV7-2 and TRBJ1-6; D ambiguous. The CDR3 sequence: CASSPRANPSSSPLHF. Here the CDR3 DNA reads TGTGCCAGCAGCCCTCGGGCGAACCCGTCCTCGTCACCCCTCCACTTT.